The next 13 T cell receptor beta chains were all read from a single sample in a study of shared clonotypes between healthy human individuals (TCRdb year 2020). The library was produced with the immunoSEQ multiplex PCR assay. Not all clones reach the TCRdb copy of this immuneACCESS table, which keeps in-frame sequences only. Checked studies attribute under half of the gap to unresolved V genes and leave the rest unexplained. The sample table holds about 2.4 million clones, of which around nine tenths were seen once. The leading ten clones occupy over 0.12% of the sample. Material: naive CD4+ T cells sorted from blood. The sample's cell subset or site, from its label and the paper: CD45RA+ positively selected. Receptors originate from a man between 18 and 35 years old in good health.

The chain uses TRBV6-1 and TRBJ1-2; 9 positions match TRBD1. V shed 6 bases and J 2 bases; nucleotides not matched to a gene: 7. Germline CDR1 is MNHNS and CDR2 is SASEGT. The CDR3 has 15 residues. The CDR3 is CASSSGGQGNYGYTF. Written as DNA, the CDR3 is TGTGCCAGCAGCTCTGGGGGACAGGGCAACTATGGCTACACCTTC.

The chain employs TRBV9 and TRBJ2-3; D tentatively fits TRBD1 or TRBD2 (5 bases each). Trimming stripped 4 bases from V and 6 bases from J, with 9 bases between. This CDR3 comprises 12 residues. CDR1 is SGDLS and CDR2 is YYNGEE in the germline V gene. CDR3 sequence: CASSREGDTQYF. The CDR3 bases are TGTGCCAGCAGCCGTGAGGGGGATACGCAGTATTTT.

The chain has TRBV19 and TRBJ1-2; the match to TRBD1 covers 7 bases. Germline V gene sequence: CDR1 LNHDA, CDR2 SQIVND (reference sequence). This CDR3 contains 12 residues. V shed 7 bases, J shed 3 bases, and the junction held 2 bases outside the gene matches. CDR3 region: CASIQGDYGYTF. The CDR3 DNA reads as TGTGCCAGTATCCAGGGGGACTATGGCTACACCTTC.

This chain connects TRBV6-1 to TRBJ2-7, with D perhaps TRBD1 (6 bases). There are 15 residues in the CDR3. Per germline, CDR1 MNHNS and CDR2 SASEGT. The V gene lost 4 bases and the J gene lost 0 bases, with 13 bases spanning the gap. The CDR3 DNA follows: TGTGCCAGCAGTGTCTACAGGGTCAGCTCCTACGAGCAGTACTTC. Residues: CASSVYRVSSYEQYF.

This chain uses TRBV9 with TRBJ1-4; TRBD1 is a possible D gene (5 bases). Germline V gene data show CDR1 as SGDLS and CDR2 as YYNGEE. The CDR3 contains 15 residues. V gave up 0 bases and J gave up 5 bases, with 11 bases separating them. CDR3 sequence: CASSVAIGDNEKLFF. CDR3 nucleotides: TGTGCCAGCAGCGTAGCTATTGGGGACAATGAAAAACTGTTTTTT.

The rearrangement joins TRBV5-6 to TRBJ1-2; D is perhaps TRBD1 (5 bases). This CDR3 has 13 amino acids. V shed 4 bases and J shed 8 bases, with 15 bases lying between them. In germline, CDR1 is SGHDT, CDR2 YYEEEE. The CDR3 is CASSPGEGYGYTF. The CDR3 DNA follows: TGTGCCAGCAGCCCGGGGGAGGGCTACGGCTACACCTTC.

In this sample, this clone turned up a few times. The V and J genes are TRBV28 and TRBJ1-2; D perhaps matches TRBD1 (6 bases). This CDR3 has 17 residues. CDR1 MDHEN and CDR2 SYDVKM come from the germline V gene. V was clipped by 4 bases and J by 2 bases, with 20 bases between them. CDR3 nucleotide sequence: TGTGCCAGCAGTTCGCCGGGACACACAATCAGGAACTATGGCTACACCTTC. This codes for CASSSPGHTIRNYGYTF.

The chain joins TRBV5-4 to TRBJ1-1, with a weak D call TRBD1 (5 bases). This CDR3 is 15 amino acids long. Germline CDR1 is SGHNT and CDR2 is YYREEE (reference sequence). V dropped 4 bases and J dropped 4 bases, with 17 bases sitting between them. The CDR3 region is CASSVPGEVGTEAFF. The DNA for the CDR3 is TGTGCCAGCAGCGTCCCGGGGGAGGTAGGCACTGAAGCTTTCTTT.

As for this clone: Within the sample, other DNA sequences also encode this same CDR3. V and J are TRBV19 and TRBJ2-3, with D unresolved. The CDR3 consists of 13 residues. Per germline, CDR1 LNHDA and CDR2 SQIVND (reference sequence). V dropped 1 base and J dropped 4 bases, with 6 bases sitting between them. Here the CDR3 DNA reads TGTGCCAGTAGTATAGCAGGAGCAGATACGCAGTATTTT. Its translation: CASSIAGADTQYF.

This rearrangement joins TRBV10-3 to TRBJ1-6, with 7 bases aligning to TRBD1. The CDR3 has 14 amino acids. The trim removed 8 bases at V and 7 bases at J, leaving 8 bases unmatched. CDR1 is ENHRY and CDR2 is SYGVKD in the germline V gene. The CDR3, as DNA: TGTGCCATCCCGGGACAGAGTATCAATTCACCCCTCCACTTT. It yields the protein CAIPGQSINSPLHF.

The CDR3: CASSAGPTPYEQYF. The CDR3 DNA is TGTGCCAGCAGCGCGGGGCCTACACCCTACGAGCAGTACTTC. The V call is TRBV9, the J call TRBJ2-7; D may be TRBD1 or TRBD2 (5 bases each). Per germline, CDR1 SGDLS and CDR2 YYNGEE. CDR3 length: 14 residues. The V and J ends lost 3 bases and 2 bases respectively, with 12 bases between them.

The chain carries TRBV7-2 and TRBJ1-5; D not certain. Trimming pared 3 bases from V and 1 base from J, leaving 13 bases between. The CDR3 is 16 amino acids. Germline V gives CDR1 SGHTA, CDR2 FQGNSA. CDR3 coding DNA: TGTGCCAGCAGCTTTAGGGAGGGCGTAAGCAATCAGCCCCAGCATTTT. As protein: CASSFREGVSNQPQHF.

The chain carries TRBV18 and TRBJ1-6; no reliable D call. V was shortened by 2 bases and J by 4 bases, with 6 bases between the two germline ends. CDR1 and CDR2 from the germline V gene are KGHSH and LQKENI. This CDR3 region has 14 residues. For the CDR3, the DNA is TGTGCCAGCTCACCAGCACGGTATAATTCACCCCTCCACTTT. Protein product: CASSPARYNSPLHF.